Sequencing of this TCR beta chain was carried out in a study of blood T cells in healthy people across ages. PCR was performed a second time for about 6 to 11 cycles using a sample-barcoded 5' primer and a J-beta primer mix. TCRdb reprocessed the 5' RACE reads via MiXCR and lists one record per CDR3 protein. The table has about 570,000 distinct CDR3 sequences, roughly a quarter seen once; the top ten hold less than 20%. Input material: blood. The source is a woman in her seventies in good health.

The DNA of the CDR3 is TGTGCCAGCAGCTTAGGGCCTGGAGCGGGACTCACAGATACGCAGTATTTT. Amino acids: CASSLGPGAGLTDTQYF. The V call is TRBV7-2, the J call TRBJ2-3; 7 bases map to TRBD2. Germline V gene data show CDR1 as SGHTA and CDR2 as FQGNSA. The J segment lost 2 bases and the V segment lost 1 base, leaving 9 bases of the junction unmatched. The CDR3 is 17 residues long.